Presented here are 4 T cell receptor beta chains from one specimen sequenced in a study of shared clonotypes between healthy human individuals. The assay was immunoSEQ multiplex PCR, and TCRdb's table has in-frame clones only and misses some. The sample lists over 1.5 million clones, 95% to 99% occurring once. Sequenced sample: naive CD4+ T cells sorted from blood. Subset defined: CD45RA+ positively selected. The receptors were gathered from a man aged 25-45 years in good health.

The DNA of the CDR3 is TGTGCCAGCAGCCCAGGACAGGACTTTTACAATGAGCAGTTCTTC. Its protein is CASSPGQDFYNEQFF. This chain connects TRBV5-4 to TRBJ2-1; 7 bases line up with TRBD1. The germline gives CDR1 SGHNT, CDR2 YYREEE (reference sequence). This CDR3 comprises 15 residues. V shed 4 bases and J 4 bases; nucleotides not matched to a gene: 8.

V is TRBV27 and J is TRBJ2-7; D unclear. Trimming shortened V by 4 bases and J by 6 bases, and 13 bases separated the two germline ends. The germline V gene encodes CDR1 MNHEY and CDR2 SMNVEV (reference sequence). The CDR3 is 13 amino acids. The CDR3 sequence is CASSSSLIVEQYF. The CDR3 DNA follows: TGTGCCAGCAGTTCAAGTCTTATCGTCGAGCAGTACTTC.

This chain connects TRBV5-8 to TRBJ2-3; no definite D call. The CDR3 contains 16 residues. V lost 1 base, J lost 1 base, and 13 bases lay in between. Germline V lookup: CDR1 SGHTS, CDR2 YDEGEE. CDR3 region: CASSLMRLLGTDTQYF. The DNA of the CDR3 is TGTGCCAGCAGCTTGATGCGGTTGCTTGGCACAGATACGCAGTATTTT. The complete variable domain, with remaining parts taken from reference TRBV5-8 and TRBJ2-3, reads EAGVTQSPTHLIKTRGQQATLRCSPISGHTSVYWYQQALGLGLQFLLWYDEGEERNRGNFPPRFSGRQFPNYSSELNVNALELEDSALYLCASSLMRLLGTDTQYFGPGTRLTVL.

The chain is built from TRBV7-9 and TRBJ2-7; no reliable D call. Germline V CDR1 and CDR2: SEHNR, FQNEAQ (reference sequence). CDR3 length: 14 residues. V was cut by 0 bases and J by 5 bases, with 11 bases left in between. CDR3 DNA sequence: TGTGCCAGCAGCTTAGCTTCCCAACGAGACGAGCAGTACTTC. Translation gives CASSLASQRDEQYF.